Described below is a single T cell receptor (beta chain) sequence and its context. This specimen comes from a study of cytomegalovirus exposure and HLA in healthy donors. CDR3 length: 15 residues. CDR1 is LNHDA and CDR2 is SQIVND in the germline V gene (reference sequence). The V end was cut by 7 bases, the J end by 5 bases, with 20 bases between. Libraries were prepared by immunoSEQ multiplex PCR; TCRdb keeps only in-frame clonotypes and omits some of them. In the table there are 80,000 to 100,000 clones, around 85% of which are singletons. This TCR was recovered from a woman under 40 in good health and CMV-seronegative. Source material: PBMCs. The rearrangement links TRBV19 to TRBJ1-1; the D gene is possibly TRBD1 (6 bases). CDR3 residues: CASTDHRELITEAFF. DNA of the CDR3: TGTGCCAGTACGGACCACAGGGAGTTGATAACTGAAGCTTTCTTT.